Below, one T cell receptor (beta chain) is given with its context. This specimen comes from a study of T cell responses to AZD1222 COVID-19 vaccine. Germline lookup yields CDR1 SGHRS and CDR2 YFSETQ. The CDR3 is made up of 15 amino acids. V was shortened by 3 bases and J by 0 bases, with 12 bases between the two germline ends. Profiled with immunoSEQ multiplex PCR; TCRdb holds only in-frame clones, not every one. The sample carries roughly 130,000 clones, roughly 92% recorded once. This sequence joins TRBV5-1 and TRBJ1-2; the D gene is possibly TRBD1 (5 bases). The TCR originated in an adult who received the AZD1222 COVID-19 vaccine. This specimen was peripheral blood, taken 28 days after the second AZD1222 dose. CDR3 sequence: CASSSGDEANYGYTF. CDR3 nucleotides: TGCGCCAGCAGCTCCGGGGACGAAGCTAACTATGGCTACACCTTC.